This section outlines one TCR beta chain sequence together with its context. The data derive from a study of blood T cell repertoires in COVID-19. About the research overall: Collection of acute and convalescent COVID-19 samples took place in the United States, Italy and Spain.

The CDR3 spans 13 residues. CDR1 SGHAT and CDR2 FQNNGV come from the germline V gene. V lost 5 bases and J 5 bases, leaving 12 bases between the germline ends. In the original processing: Estimation of nucleated cell counts was performed using reference gene primer amplification. Some clones are missing from TCRdb's copy, which holds only in-frame ones; the method was immunoSEQ multiplex PCR. V, J and clone size are those of that table, while D and trimming were read from the DNA. The table includes 140,000 to 150,000 clones, around 80% detected once. This sequence joins TRBV11-2 and TRBJ2-5; D call uncertain. The TCR was taken from a man between 60 and 70 years old with active or convalescent COVID-19. Material for sequencing was peripheral blood. The CDR3 is CASSPGFRETQYF. The CDR3 DNA reads as TGTGCCAGCAGCCCCGGTTTCCGGGAGACCCAGTACTTC. The full variable domain, with the rest looked up from reference TRBV11-2 and TRBJ2-5, is EAGVAQSPRYKIIEKRQSVAFWCNPISGHATLYWYQQILGQGPKLLIQFQNNGVVDDSQLPKDRFSAERLKGVDSTLKIQPAKLEDSAVYLCASSPGFRETQYFGPGTRLLVL.